This T cell receptor (beta chain) was identified during a study of cytomegalovirus exposure and HLA in healthy donors (dated by TCRdb to between 2016 and 2019). For context, the study as a whole: An earlier analysis of some 620 of the donors reported 276 Gb of sequence data and some 110 million unique TCR beta sequences obtained from 180 million or so T cells. An early release that covered roughly 600 HLA-typed donors contained approximately 300 gigabases of sequencing data and about 93 million unique TCR sequences. The genetic ancestry cluster associated with self-reported Caucasian donors included over 80% of the roughly 400 genotyped donors. The aim of the study was to test whether cataloging public T cell receptors could identify signatures of past pathogen exposure. The study profiled the T cell repertoires of about 720 subjects by immunosequencing and related them to cytomegalovirus serostatus. Besides the first cohort of approximately 670 subjects, a separate validation cohort made up of some 110 different subjects was used. To predict cytomegalovirus infection status, the study combined high-throughput TCR immunosequencing, statistical association of individual TCRs with disease status, and machine learning. A later analysis re-analyzed previously published TCR beta repertoires from 550 to 700 donors and added high-resolution HLA genotyping to study TCR occurrence patterns. In the later analysis, no new phenotypic data were used to find candidate immune exposures; instead, reliance was placed on TCR beta sequences and their occurrence across donors. An earlier analysis of some 600 of the donors applied high-throughput TCR beta sequencing to assess whether each TCR beta V gene segment acted as functional or pseudogenic. Donor age, sex, ethnicity and CMV serostatus were compiled alongside the repertoire data. A later genetic analysis used genome-wide SNP genotypes for about three fifths of the 666 donors, treating that subset as a discovery cohort. All discovery cohort repertoires had been generated on a single sequencing platform. Class I and class II HLA loci were covered by the typing at four-digit resolution. Typing coverage varied by locus: roughly 620-640 donors for A, B, C, DRB1 and DQB1; about 520 for DQA1; about 590 for DPA1; 450 to 480 for DPB1. Roughly 5 DR-DQ haplotypes were handled as single units for association and clustering, since linkage in the cohort was strong. Among 350 to 400 genotyped donors of the cohort, an average of about 240,000 unique TCR beta nucleotide sequences were sequenced per donor, approximately 20% of them non-productive.

Comments on this clone: The antigen it recognizes is unknown. No base quality values were provided; no much bigger clone lies one nucleotide off.

In total, approximately 610 healthy bone marrow donors made up the cohort. At the time of sampling, every cohort member was nominally healthy, though immune exposures that went unrecorded were likely present. The donor was CMV seronegative and was included in the group of 352 seronegative cohort members. Every donor gave a peripheral blood sample, and the peripheral blood mononuclear cells from that sample were used for TCR beta sequencing. The Qiagen DNeasy Blood Extraction Kit was used to extract genomic DNA from the blood cell samples. Study-wide conclusions, independent of this receptor: Cytomegalovirus status was reported to be diagnosed by the classifier with high specificity and sensitivity in both the original and validation cohorts. Because some donors lacked HLA typing at each locus, the association tests relied only on the typed subset. V-gene and J-gene trimming of TCR beta chains was associated with a missense DCLRE1C variant in a later genetic analysis, and the association was replicated in an independent cohort. The earlier analysis of a few hundred of the donors excluded approximately 17 rarely observed V segments, including chromosome 9 orphons, because counts were too low. The sequencing pipeline was judged likely to have produced a cluster of highly shared sequence variants as a technical artifact. Linkage disequilibrium might explain the correlated functional status among segregating V segments, but an unknown experimental factor could not be ruled out. According to a later analysis, TCR association rates differed among HLA loci, with DRB1 alleles showing the most associated TCRs and HLA-C alleles showing the fewest. A later genetic analysis reported fewer N-insertions in productive TCRs among donors in an Asian-associated ancestry cluster than the 666-donor mean. Some IMGT-functional V segments, including TRBV6-2 and TRBV6-3, could not be distinguished by the 87-base-pair reads and were therefore excluded. Most CMV-associated TCR beta chains appeared to be HLA-restricted in a later analysis, and the HLA associations seemed to be driven largely by CMV exposure. For the cohort, immune exposure information was limited to CMV serostatus. An earlier analysis of 450 to 750 of the donors showed that most TCR beta V segments appeared in productive rearrangements either about 87% or about 30% of the time, which broadly matched IMGT annotations. Several of the top co-occurrence clusters appeared to be linked to parvovirus B19, influenza, CMV and Epstein-Barr virus, according to a later analysis. The authors suggested that the approach could potentially be extended to other disease states and immunological phenotypes. When HLA alleles, especially DR and DQ, strongly co-occurred, attributing TCR associations to individual alleles was difficult. A later analysis found that HLA-associated TCR beta chains were more clonally expanded and had lower generation probabilities than equally common non-associated chains. Only TCR beta chains were sequenced in this cohort, and the absence of alpha or paired-chain data limited detectable features. While some public TCRs were present in many individuals, most TCR sequences turned up only very rarely across donors. At a false discovery rate of 0.05, a later analysis linked 15,000 to 20,000 TCR beta sequences to specific HLA alleles. A further reported finding was that TCR beta sequences accurately predicted the HLA-A and HLA-B alleles for most subjects in the first cohort. In vitro tests confirmed that a few of the cytomegalovirus-associated TCR beta chains recognize cytomegalovirus antigens. Sequencing depth was assumed to be roughly uniform across donors in the presence/absence analyses, though that assumption may not hold. The study gave a list of some 150 TCR beta chains associated with cytomegalovirus.

CDR1 and CDR2 were assigned from the germline V gene as SGHTA and FQGNSA. Spanning cysteine to phenylalanine, the CDR3 consists of 15 amino acids. Just CDR3 DNA is preserved here, 45 bases in frame from base 1. V ends up 1 base short and J 3 bases short, with an unmatched junction base count of 5. The protocol used for the library was the immunoSEQ multiplex PCR assay. A mixture of 60 forward primers for TCR Vbeta segments and 13 reverse primers for TCR Jbeta segments was used in the multiplex PCR. A multiplex PCR assay on genomic DNA amplified the CDR3 region of rearranged TCR beta genes. The amplified TCR beta libraries were sequenced on the Illumina HiSeq System as 87-base-pair reads. The study's own analysis went as follows. A later analysis counted 65 million to 90 million unique TCR beta chains across the 666 repertoires, and some 11 million of these chains were shared by at least two donors. Raw reads were error-corrected and collapsed into unique sequences with a nearest-neighbor algorithm that merged closely related sequences to remove PCR and sequencing errors. V, D and J gene segments were assigned by aligning CDR3 sequences to IMGT reference sequences. For a sequence to be retained, at least a six-nucleotide match to both a V gene segment and a J gene segment was required. Rearrangements were classified as productive when the CDR3 lacked stop codons and remained in frame with V and J, and all other rearrangements were classified as non-productive. CDR3 was defined according to IMGT convention as the region running from the second conserved V-encoded cysteine to the conserved J-encoded phenylalanine. The earlier analysis of about 610 of the donors excluded any sequence lacking an unambiguous match to a single V gene segment. In an earlier analysis of roughly 500 of the donors, V segments were called functional above 56.7% productive rearrangements and were called segregating when the between-donor standard deviation exceeded 5%. A statistical classification framework was built for diagnosing cytomegalovirus status from the catalog of TCR beta chain sequences. A later analysis assigned V and J genes by comparing TCR nucleotide sequences with IMGT/GENE-DB human TR gene sequences. Using the TCRdist pipeline, a later analysis assigned CDR3 sequences along with most-parsimonious VDJ recombination scenarios. In a later analysis, every TCR beta chain was defined by the combination of its CDR3 amino acid sequence and its V-gene family, and reads without a unique V-gene family were dropped. To address suspected cross-contamination and a sequencing artifact, a later analysis removed a few hundred highly shared, low-generation-probability nucleotide sequences. In a later analysis, a clonal expansion index for each public chain was calculated from normalized within-repertoire ranks of inferred template counts. Generation probabilities in a later analysis came from a VDJ recombination model fitted to out-of-frame rearrangements, and those results were checked against IGoR. In a later analysis, hypergeometric tests were used to score TCR-TCR, TCR-HLA and TCR-CMV co-occurrence, with a repertoire-size bias correction applied to TCR pairs. In a later analysis, false discovery rates were estimated by permuting HLA or CMV assignments 20 times. In a later analysis, co-occurring TCRs were grouped with DBSCAN, and TCRdist sequence similarity was added when clustering was performed within HLA-allele-positive subsets. Repertoires with fewer than 30,000 or more than 120,000 public chains were left out of co-occurrence clustering, as were about 5 repertoires with anomalous nucleotide sharing. TCRdb took over this immuneACCESS table, retaining in-frame rearrangements with V and J assigned. Such tables are incomplete; in checked studies, under half of the missing clones stem from an unresolved V gene, and the remainder is unexplained. For V, J and clone size, that table is used; D and trimming come from the DNA. The sample table contains some 120,000 clones; only one count was recorded for nearly 80% of them. Of the sample, 5.5% to 8% is held by the ten largest clones.

The receptor chain draws on TRBV7-2 and TRBJ2-5, and 7 junctional nucleotides match TRBD2. This clonotype was obtained from a woman aged 35 to 49 in good health and CMV-seronegative. Material for sequencing was PBMCs. The nucleotides are TGTGCCAGCAGCTTAGTAGCTAGCGGAAAAGAGACCCAGTACTTC. Translated, this is CASSLVASGKETQYF.